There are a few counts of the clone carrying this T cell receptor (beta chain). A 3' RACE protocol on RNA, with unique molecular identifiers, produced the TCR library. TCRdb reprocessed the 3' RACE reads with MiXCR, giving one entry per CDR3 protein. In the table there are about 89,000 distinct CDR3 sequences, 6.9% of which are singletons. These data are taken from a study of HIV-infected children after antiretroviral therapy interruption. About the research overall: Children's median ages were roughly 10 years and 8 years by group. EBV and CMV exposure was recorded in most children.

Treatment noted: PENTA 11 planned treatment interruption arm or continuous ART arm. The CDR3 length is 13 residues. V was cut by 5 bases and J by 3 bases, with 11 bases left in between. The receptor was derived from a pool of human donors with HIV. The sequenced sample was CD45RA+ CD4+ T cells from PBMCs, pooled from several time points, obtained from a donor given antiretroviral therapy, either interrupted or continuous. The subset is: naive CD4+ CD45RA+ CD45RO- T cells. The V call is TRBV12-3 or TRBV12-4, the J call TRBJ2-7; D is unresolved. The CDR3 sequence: CASSPTWGYEQYF. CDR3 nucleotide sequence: TGTGCCAGCAGTCCCACGTGGGGCTACGAGCAGTACTTC.